What follows describes a single T cell receptor beta chain. This clone was seen only a few times. Its recognized antigen is unknown. No much larger clone exists at a distance of one base, and base qualities are not known. Patients with a history of autoimmune disease or receiving systemic immunosuppression were excluded from the trial. Peripheral blood for TCR sequencing was collected from all dose cohorts at baseline, on cycle 4 day 1, and on cycle 7 day 1. Samples came from an open-label, multicenter, first-in-human phase I dose-escalation trial of ivuxolimab. Adults with locally advanced or metastatic head and neck squamous cell, hepatocellular, melanoma or renal cell carcinoma were enrolled in the trial. Before TCR sequencing, CD4+ T cells and CD8+ T cells from peripheral blood were sorted into separate populations. V is cut back by 0 bases and J by 7 bases, with 5 bases in the junction unmatched. According to the germline V gene, CDR1 reads KGHSH and CDR2 reads LQKENI. The CDR3 starts with the cysteine, ends with the phenylalanine, and has 14 residues. Left in the record is the CDR3 DNA by itself, 42 bases read in frame from the first base.

Genomic DNA was extracted from sorted cells for sequencing of the TCRbeta CDR3 region. The immunoSEQ Assay was used to sequence the TCRbeta CDR3 regions. TCRdb re-hosts the immuneACCESS table, in-frame sequences only. Its copies lack some clones; in the studies checked, an unresolved V gene accounts for under half of them, and the cause for the rest is not known. The sample table holds approximately 76,000 clones, of which about 90% were seen once. 0.8% to 0.9% of the sample rests with the top ten. These data belong to a study of OX40 agonist ivuxolimab in advanced cancers. Regarding the complete study: Ivuxolimab was a fully human IgG2 agonistic monoclonal antibody targeting the costimulatory receptor OX40 (CD134). Intravenous ivuxolimab was administered to patients every 2 weeks at six dose levels: 0.01, 0.1, 0.3, 1.5, 3 and 10 mg/kg. Of the approximately 54 patients in dose escalation, about 20 had hepatocellular carcinoma, some 15 had melanoma, 9 had renal cell carcinoma and 9 had head and neck cancer. A male proportion of nearly 85% and a mean age of approximately 60 years, ranging from roughly 23 to 85, were recorded for the dose-escalation cohort. Prior anti-PD-1, anti-PD-L1 or anti-CTLA-4 therapy was permitted, and 35% to 40% of dose-escalation patients had received checkpoint inhibitors. Partial responses were achieved by three dose-escalation patients, of whom one had hepatocellular carcinoma and two had cutaneous melanoma. Peripheral TCRbeta sequencing aimed to test whether ivuxolimab altered TCR sequence diversity and caused clonal T-cell expansion. The paper covers the monotherapy dose-escalation part of the phase I ivuxolimab trial, which included N ≈ 57 patients.

Study-wide conclusions, independent of this receptor: Antigen specificity was not determined for the clonally expanded peripheral T cells. At doses of 0.1 to 3.0 mg/kg, clonal expansion of both CD4+ and CD8+ T cells in blood was seen between baseline and week 6. Low levels of normalized T-cell clonal expansion were also seen in some nonresponding patients. On average, CD8+ T cells showed more expanded clones than CD4+ T cells after ivuxolimab. In partial responders in the 0.1-3.0 mg/kg groups, normalized peripheral clonal expansion was found to be among the lowest, especially among CD8+ T cells.

The TCR was taken from an adult with an advanced solid tumor such as melanoma, head and neck, liver or kidney cancer. Sequenced here: CD4+ or CD8+ T cells sorted from blood, sampled in a trial of the OX40 agonist ivuxolimab. The sequence links TRBV18 to TRBJ1-2; TRBD1 agrees with 7 junctional bases. The DNA reads TGTGCCAGCTCACCACCAGGGGGCGAGGTTGGCTACACCTTC. This is translated as CASSPPGGEVGYTF. The CDR3 plus the reference TRBV18 and TRBJ1-2 genes for the other parts give the full variable domain: NAGVMQNPRHLVRRRGQEARLRCSPMKGHSHVYWYRQLPEEGLKFMVYLQKENIIDESGMPKERFSAEFPKEGPSILRIQQVVRGDSAAYFCASSPPGGEVGYTFGSGTRLTVV.